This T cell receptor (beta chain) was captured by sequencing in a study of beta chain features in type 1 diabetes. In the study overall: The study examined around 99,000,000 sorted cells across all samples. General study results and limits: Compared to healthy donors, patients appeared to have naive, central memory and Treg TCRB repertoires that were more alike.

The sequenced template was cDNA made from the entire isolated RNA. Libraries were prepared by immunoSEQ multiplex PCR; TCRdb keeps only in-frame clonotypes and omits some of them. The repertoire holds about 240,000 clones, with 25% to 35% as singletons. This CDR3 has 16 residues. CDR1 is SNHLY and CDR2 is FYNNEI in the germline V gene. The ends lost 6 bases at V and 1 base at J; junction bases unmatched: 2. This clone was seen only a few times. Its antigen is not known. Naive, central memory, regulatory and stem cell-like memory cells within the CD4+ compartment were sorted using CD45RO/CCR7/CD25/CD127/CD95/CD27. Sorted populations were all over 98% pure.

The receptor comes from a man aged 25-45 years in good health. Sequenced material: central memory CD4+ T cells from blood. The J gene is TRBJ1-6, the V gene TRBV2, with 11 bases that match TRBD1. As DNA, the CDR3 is TGTGCCAGCAGGGGGACAGGGGGGTCCTATAATTCACCCCTCCACTTT. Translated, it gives CASRGTGGSYNSPLHF.